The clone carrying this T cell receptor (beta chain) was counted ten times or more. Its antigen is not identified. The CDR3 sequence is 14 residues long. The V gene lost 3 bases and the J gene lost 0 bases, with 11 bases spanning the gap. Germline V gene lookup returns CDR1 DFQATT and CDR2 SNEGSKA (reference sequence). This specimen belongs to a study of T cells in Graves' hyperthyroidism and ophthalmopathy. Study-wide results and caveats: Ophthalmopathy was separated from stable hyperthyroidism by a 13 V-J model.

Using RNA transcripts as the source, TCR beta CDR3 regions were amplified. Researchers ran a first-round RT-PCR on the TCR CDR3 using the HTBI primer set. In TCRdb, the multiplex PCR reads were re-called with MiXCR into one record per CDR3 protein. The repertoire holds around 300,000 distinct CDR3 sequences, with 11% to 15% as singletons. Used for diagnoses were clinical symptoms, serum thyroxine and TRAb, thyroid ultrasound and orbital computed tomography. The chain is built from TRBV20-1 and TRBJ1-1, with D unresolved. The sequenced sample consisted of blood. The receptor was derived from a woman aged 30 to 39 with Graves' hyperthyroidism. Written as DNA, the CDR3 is TGCAGTGCTAGTTCAGGATCCATGAACACTGAAGCTTTCTTT. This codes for CSASSGSMNTEAFF.